This T cell receptor (beta chain) emerged from a study of blood T cell repertoires in COVID-19. About the study: There were acute and convalescent COVID-19 samples, and they came from the United States, Italy and Spain.

Allocation to cohorts depended on clinical history reported by the participants. The germline V gene encodes CDR1 GTSNPN and CDR2 SVGIG (reference sequence). Trimming removed 0 bases from V and 8 bases from J, with 13 bases in between. This CDR3 is built from 14 residues. Sequencing was performed with immunoSEQ multiplex PCR; in TCRdb, only in-frame clones are kept and a portion is missing. The sample lists fewer than 600,000 clones; around nine tenths were seen once. V usage is TRBV30 and J usage is TRBJ1-4; D is perhaps TRBD1 (5 bases). The sample taken for sequencing was PBMCs or T cells enriched from blood (not recorded which). This clonotype originated in a woman aged 40 to 55 who had recovered from COVID-19. CDR3 loop: CAWSVGSGKEKLFF. The DNA for the CDR3 is TGTGCCTGGAGTGTAGGGTCAGGGAAGGAAAAACTGTTTTTT.